This TCR beta chain was identified in a study of blood T cell repertoires in COVID-19. As for the study in general: Specimens from acute and convalescent COVID-19 originated in the United States, Italy and Spain.

The CDR3 is made up of 12 amino acids. The V and J ends lost 1 base and 8 bases respectively, with 7 bases between them. The germline V gene has CDR1 SGHNT and CDR2 YENEEA. As handled by the study authors: The authors estimated nucleated cell counts from reference gene primer amplification. This table comes from immunoSEQ multiplex PCR, and its TCRdb copy is limited to in-frame clones, with some not included. V and J calls and clone size come straight from that table; D and trimming were deduced from the DNA. The data show around 340,000 clones, with 80% to 90% seen just once and around 4.2% held by the top ten.

This receptor was obtained from a woman between 40 and 50 years old with acute COVID-19. V gene TRBV11-3 combines with J gene TRBJ2-3; unclear D gene. The sample taken for sequencing was PBMCs or T cells enriched from blood (not recorded which). The CDR3 DNA reads TGTGCCAGCAGCTTAGGACTCGGTACGCAGTATTTT. Amino acids: CASSLGLGTQYF.